Listed here is a single TCR beta chain. The data originate from a study of control samples from healthy donors and cancer patients. Using immunoSEQ multiplex PCR, the repertoire was profiled, and TCRdb retains in-frame clones only, with some absent. The data show about 150,000 clones, approximately 93% seen once. Germline CDR1 WNHNN, CDR2 SYGVQD (reference sequence). The CDR3 runs to 13 residues. The V end lost 6 bases, the J end lost 12 bases, and 17 bases lay between the germline ends. This chain links TRBV10-1 with TRBJ1-4; D possibly corresponds to TRBD1 (5 bases). Material: blood. The receptor comes from a woman aged 35 to 49 in good health. DNA of the CDR3: TGCGCCAGCAGCCGAATGGGGACCGGGGAACTGTTTTTT. It encodes CASSRMGTGELFF.